These 6 T cell receptor beta chains were all obtained from the same sample, sequenced in a study of T cell repertoires in ileal Crohn's disease. Clones were sequenced by immunoSEQ multiplex PCR, and TCRdb holds only the in-frame ones, with some missing. Of approximately 14,000 clones listed, around 72% are singletons. The time point here: neoterminal ileum biopsy at postoperative endoscopy, about 6 months after surgery. Sequences were obtained from ileal tissue. The receptors derive from an adult with Crohn's disease.

This clone turned up a few times. This sequence joins TRBV19 and TRBJ2-5; D uncertain. Trimming took 1 base from V and 0 from J, leaving 9 bases between them. The germline V gene has CDR1 LNHDA and CDR2 SQIVND (reference sequence). CDR3 length equals 15 residues. CDR3 sequence (DNA): TGTGCCAGTAGTATAGGTCCGGGCTACCAAGAGACCCAGTACTTC. Protein product: CASSIGPGYQETQYF.

The chain uses TRBV7-2 and TRBJ1-2; maybe TRBD1 (6 bases). V gave up 5 bases and J gave up 4 bases, with 20 bases separating them. The CDR3 covers 16 residues. Germline loops: CDR1 SGHTA, CDR2 FQGNSA. CDR3 sequence: CASSPEGGIGVYGYTF. CDR3 nucleotides: TGTGCCAGCAGCCCGGAAGGGGGGATCGGGGTCTATGGCTACACCTTC.

The chain links TRBV5-5 to TRBJ1-6; a possible D gene is TRBD1 (5 bases). V was shortened by 1 base and J by 6 bases, with 14 bases between the two germline ends. CDR3 length: 16 residues. The germline V gene encodes CDR1 SGHKS and CDR2 YYEKEE (reference sequence). The CDR3 sequence is CASSLQGGYSNSPLHF. The CDR3, as DNA: TGTGCCAGCAGCTTGCAGGGAGGCTATTCTAATTCACCCCTCCACTTT.

This clone has just a few counts. The chain recombines TRBV19 with TRBJ2-7, with TRBD1 identical over 11 bases. The germline V gene encodes CDR1 LNHDA and CDR2 SQIVND (reference sequence). The CDR3 is 15 residues long. V lost 8 bases to trimming and J lost 5 bases; unmatched junction nucleotides: 11. CDR3 loop: CASHTGTGGIHEQYF. The CDR3 nucleotides are TGTGCCAGTCACACCGGGACAGGGGGAATCCACGAGCAGTACTTC.

The chain carries TRBV12-5 and TRBJ2-3; D perhaps matches TRBD2 (7 bases). This CDR3 contains 17 residues. Deletions cut 5 bases from V and 4 bases from J, with 22 bases between. CDR1 and CDR2 (germline): LGHNT, FRNRAP. The CDR3 DNA sequence: TGTGCTAGTGGTCCCTCTCTGCGGGGGCGGTTGCCAGATACGCAGTATTTT. It specifies CASGPSLRGRLPDTQYF.

This chain joins TRBV7-9 and TRBJ1-1, with D perhaps TRBD1 (5 bases). CDR3 length: 17 amino acids. Trimming cost V 2 bases and J 4 bases, with 20 bases left between them. Germline V lookup: CDR1 SEHNR, CDR2 FQNEAQ (reference sequence). The CDR3 here is CASSLSGWGLEGTEAFF. CDR3 DNA sequence: TGTGCCAGCAGCTTATCGGGCTGGGGCCTAGAGGGCACTGAAGCTTTCTTT.